The rows below give T cell receptor beta chains drawn from one sample of a study of blood T cell repertoires in COVID-19. Produced via immunoSEQ multiplex PCR; TCRdb's table is partial and in-frame only. The profile shows over 65,000 clones, more than 75% of them singletons. The sample taken for sequencing was peripheral blood. The receptors come from a human donor in a cohort sampled during active COVID-19. Each CDR3 is given with its conserved first and last residue.

v_call	j_call	cdr3_aa
TRBV5-8	TRBJ2-3	CASSVIIAGADTQYF
TRBV18	TRBJ1-6	CASSREDSSLYNSPLHF
TRBV18	TRBJ2-1	CASSPQGLAGVKQFF
TRBV6-1	TRBJ2-3	CASSGGLAGVSPDTQYF
TRBV27	TRBJ1-2	CASSLRPRYGYTF
TRBV18	TRBJ2-7	CASSPWPGIEYF
TRBV19	TRBJ2-1	CASSIYGNSYNEQFF
TRBV7-9	TRBJ2-2	CASSQTSDGAGELFF
TRBV6-2/TRBV6-3	TRBJ2-1	CASSYVGGIYNEQFF
TRBV4-3	TRBJ2-7	CASSQVSGTAYEQYF
TRBV6-6	TRBJ1-5	CASRRTGVGNQPQHF
TRBV7-9	TRBJ2-1	CASSLGLAYNEQFF
TRBV7-6	TRBJ2-5	CASSLAGAETQYF
TRBV27	TRBJ2-7	CASSLAGSGYSYEQYF
TRBV27	TRBJ2-3	CASSLVLAGTDTQYF
TRBV19	TRBJ2-7	CASSSTGIEQYF
TRBV21-1	TRBJ2-7	CASSKGASGIGYEQYF
TRBV19	TRBJ2-7	CASSPVGPRYEQYF
TRBV6-7	TRBJ1-2	CANVHRGYFGYTF
TRBV28	TRBJ2-7	CASSFFRGGKDEQYF
TRBV14	TRBJ2-3	CASSPDRGTQYF
TRBV7-9	TRBJ1-4	CASSSDGSDPGEKLFF
TRBV7-2	TRBJ1-4	CASSSQGTGSEKLFF
TRBV30	TRBJ2-1	CAWTVLAGVKNEQFF
TRBV30	TRBJ1-1	CAPWRGTQENTEAFF
TRBV28	TRBJ1-6	CASSRTDYNSPLHF
TRBV9	TRBJ1-6	CASSPGTGGSPLHF
TRBV28	TRBJ2-7	CASSAGTATYEQYF
TRBV5-8	TRBJ2-1	CASRSGQNNEQFF
TRBV2	TRBJ1-4	CASSNRDRVGNEKLFF
TRBV5-1	TRBJ2-1	CASSSATSGNRNEQFF
TRBV6-5	TRBJ1-5	CASSYVASNQPQHF
TRBV3-1/TRBV3-2	TRBJ2-1	CASSPRADSGQQFF
TRBV19	TRBJ2-7	CASSIQGTGYEQYF
TRBV6-1	TRBJ1-5	CASSENGQGAHQPQHF